One and the same sample provided the 10 T cell receptor beta chains below, sequenced in a study of cytomegalovirus exposure and HLA in healthy donors. Primers for the PCR totalled 60 Vbeta and 13 Jbeta. Repertoires were generated with immunoSEQ multiplex PCR, while TCRdb's copy carries only in-frame clones and drops some. The table lists roughly 170,000 clones, around four fifths of them singletons, with around 1.5% in the top ten. Sequencing used PBMCs. The source of these receptors is a man in his fifties in good health and CMV-seronegative.

CDR3 DNA: TGTGCCACCCAAGATGGCGGGGAAGTATACGAGCAGTACTTC. Translated, it gives CATQDGGEVYEQYF. V and J are TRBV6-1 and TRBJ2-7, with D maybe TRBD2 (6 bases). CDR3 length: 14 amino acids. V was shortened by 10 bases and J by 4 bases, with 20 bases between the two germline ends. Germline lookup yields CDR1 MNHNS and CDR2 SASEGT.

CDR3 amino acids: CASSPYRAPYNEQFF. The CDR3 DNA sequence: TGTGCCAGCAGCCCTTACAGGGCTCCATACAATGAGCAGTTCTTC. The V and J genes are TRBV7-8 and TRBJ2-1; D may be TRBD1 (6 bases). Germline-derived CDR1 and CDR2 are SGHVS and FQNEAQ. V shed 5 bases and J shed 4 bases, with 15 bases lying between them. The CDR3 consists of 15 residues.

This sequence joins TRBV7-9 and TRBJ1-1; D not resolved. The CDR3 covers 12 residues. The germline V and J ends were trimmed by 1 base and 8 bases, with 8 bases remaining between them. Germline CDR1 SEHNR, CDR2 FQNEAQ (reference sequence). The CDR3, as DNA: TGTGCCAGCAGCTTAGTAGGCAGGGAAGCTTTCTTT. The encoded protein is CASSLVGREAFF.

The chain has TRBV4-1 and TRBJ2-5; 7 bases line up with TRBD2. CDR1 is MGHRA and CDR2 is YSYEKL in the germline V gene. The CDR3 consists of 13 residues. V lost 4 bases to trimming and J lost 3 bases; unmatched junction nucleotides: 2. For the CDR3, the DNA is TGCGCCAGCAGCCGCGGGGGAAAAGAGACCCAGTACTTC. Its translation is CASSRGGKETQYF.

The sample holds a few counts of this clone. This chain joins TRBV5-1 and TRBJ1-4; 8 bases agree with TRBD1. Germline CDR1 and CDR2: SGHRS and YFSETQ. Trimming removed 4 bases from V and 10 bases from J; junction bases left unmatched: 12. The CDR3 consists of 15 residues. The DNA for the CDR3 is TGCGCCAGCAGCCCCTCGACAGGGGAGTCCGGAAAACTGTTTTTT. Amino acid sequence: CASSPSTGESGKLFF.

The gene calls are TRBV27 and TRBJ2-3; TRBD1 is a possible D gene (6 bases). The CDR3 is 14 residues long. The germline V gene has CDR1 MNHEY and CDR2 SMNVEV (reference sequence). Trimming shortened V by 10 bases and J by 1 base, and 15 bases separated the two germline ends. The CDR3 spells CATLGPGGTDTQYF. CDR3 coding DNA: TGTGCCACCCTCGGCCCAGGGGGCACAGATACGCAGTATTTT.

This rearrangement joins TRBV4-3 to TRBJ2-1; the match to TRBD2 covers 8 bases. CDR1 and CDR2 from the germline V gene are LGHNA and YSLEER. This CDR3 has 17 amino acids. The V gene end was trimmed by 1 base and the J gene end by 1 base; junction bases not matched to a gene: 6. The CDR3 protein is CASSQGRTSGSYNEQFF. In DNA form, the CDR3 reads TGCGCCAGCAGCCAAGGTCGCACTAGCGGATCCTACAATGAGCAGTTCTTC.

This clone was observed a handful of times. This rearrangement joins TRBV12-5 to TRBJ1-2; 7 bases are shared with TRBD1. Germline V lookup: CDR1 LGHNT, CDR2 FRNRAP. The CDR3 is made up of 16 amino acids. With V trimmed by 3 bases and J by 3 bases, 10 bases remained unmatched. CDR3 sequence (DNA): TGTGCTAGTGGTTTTACGAGTCCCGGGACAGACTATGGCTACACCTTC. Translated: CASGFTSPGTDYGYTF.

CDR3 amino acids: CASSTGTASSYTF. In nucleotides, the CDR3 is TGTGCCAGTAGTACCGGGACAGCCTCTTCGTACACCTTC. J is TRBJ1-2 and V is TRBV19; 7 bases line up with TRBD1. Trimming cost V 4 bases and J 11 bases; bases outside gene matches: 10. This CDR3 comprises 13 residues. Germline assignment: CDR1 LNHDA and CDR2 SQIVND (reference sequence).

The chain recombines TRBV7-2 with TRBJ2-3, with 12 bases lining up with TRBD2. This CDR3 region has 17 residues. Trimming at V came to 0 bases and at J to 1 base, leaving 2 bases not matched to a gene. The germline V gene encodes CDR1 SGHTA and CDR2 FQGNSA. The CDR3 is CASSLAGTSGRTDTQYF. CDR3 nucleotide sequence: TGTGCCAGCAGCTTAGCCGGGACTAGCGGGCGCACAGATACGCAGTATTTT.